Only a few counts were recorded for the clone carrying this TCR beta chain. Its antigen is not known. There are 14 residues in the CDR3. CDR1 and CDR2 (germline): SGHVS, FQNEAQ. V lost 5 bases, J lost 1 base, and 4 bases stayed unmatched. This sample was included in a study of T-cell memory formation after mild COVID-19. Study-wide points: Of the contracting clones, CD4+ ones lay mainly in CM and EM, and CD8+ ones in EMRA. Contracting clones, day 15 to 85, had balanced CD4/CD8, and later expanders favored CD4+.

TCRdb analysed the 5' RACE reads with MiXCR anew, one entry per CDR3 protein. The data hold around 130,000 distinct CDR3 sequences, with about 15% observed a single time. This TCR came from a man younger than 30 who had mild COVID-19 (a few samples of this study predate the infection). Cell type and time point are not known. Sequencing was done on a sample of PBMCs or a T cell subset sorted from them (not recorded which). The chain is built from TRBV7-8 and TRBJ1-1; TRBD1 matches 7 bases. CDR3 nucleotide sequence: TGTGCCAGCAGCAAGACAGGGACGAACACTGAAGCTTTCTTT. This codes for CASSKTGTNTEAFF.